Below are 11 T cell receptor beta chains sequenced from a single sample in a study of blood T cell repertoires in COVID-19 (dated by TCRdb to 2019 to 2021). The library was obtained by the immunoSEQ multiplex PCR assay. TCRdb mirrors the immuneACCESS table, restricted to in-frame sequences. Some clones are absent from its copies; in checked studies, under half trace to an unresolved V gene, and the reason for the others is unknown. The sample yields approximately 50,000 clones; around 86% were counted once. Clones ranked in the top ten supply around 6.5% of the sample. Material for sequencing was peripheral blood. The receptors stem from a man aged 45-65 years with active COVID-19.

This rearrangement joins TRBV5-8 to TRBJ1-5; D may be TRBD1 (5 bases). There are 15 residues in the CDR3. V dropped 2 bases and J dropped 0 bases, with 9 bases sitting between them. Germline-derived CDR1 and CDR2 are SGHTS and YDEGEE. The CDR3 loop is CASSFQGYSNQPQHF. The CDR3, as DNA: TGTGCCAGCAGCTTCCAGGGTTATAGCAATCAGCCCCAGCATTTT.

The J gene is TRBJ1-1, the V gene TRBV5-4; D remains ambiguous. Trimming took 4 bases from V and 3 from J, leaving 13 bases between them. Germline V gives CDR1 SGHNT, CDR2 YYREEE (reference sequence). The CDR3 totals 14 residues. The CDR3 coding sequence is TGTGCCAGCAGCCCAAAAAGCAGGTACACTGAAGCTTTCTTT. It yields the protein CASSPKSRYTEAFF. The whole variable domain, filled in from reference TRBV5-4 and TRBJ1-1, reads ETGVTQSPTHLIKTRGQQVTLRCSSQSGHNTVSWYQQALGQGPQFIFQYYREEENGRGNFPPRFSGLQFPNYSSELNVNALELDDSALYLCASSPKSRYTEAFFGQGTRLTVV.

The V and J genes are TRBV2 and TRBJ1-5; unclear D gene. V lost 3 bases and J lost 0, with 12 bases in between. Germline V CDR1 and CDR2: SNHLY, FYNNEI. The CDR3 contains 16 residues. The CDR3 nucleotides read TGTGCCAGCAGTGATGAACTGGCGGGTAGCAATCAGCCCCAGCATTTT. The encoded protein is CASSDELAGSNQPQHF.

Only a few counts were recorded for this clone. V gene TRBV15 combines with J gene TRBJ1-2; D uncertain. The germline gives CDR1 LNHNV, CDR2 YYDKDF (reference sequence). V gave up 1 base and J gave up 8 bases, with 8 bases separating them. The CDR3 loop spans 12 amino acids. CDR3 region: CATSRGNGGYTF. The CDR3 DNA sequence: TGTGCCACCAGCAGAGGAAACGGGGGCTACACCTTC.

This chain connects TRBV2 to TRBJ1-2, with 8 bases lining up with TRBD1. Germline values: CDR1 SNHLY, CDR2 FYNNEI. The length of the CDR3 is 14 residues. V was clipped by 11 bases and J by 3 bases; unmatched bases: 11. CDR3 bases: TGTGCCGGTGGCGGTGACAGGGGAGACTATGGCTACACCTTC. Protein sequence: CAGGGDRGDYGYTF.

This clone showed up just a few times. The chain is built from TRBV11-3 and TRBJ1-5; D not certain. From germline, CDR1 is SGHNT and CDR2 YENEEA. This CDR3 is built from 16 residues. V shed 5 bases and J shed 0 bases, with 14 bases lying between them. The CDR3 coding sequence is TGTGCCAGCAGCCTCACCCTGGTAGATAGCAATCAGCCCCAGCATTTT. The encoded protein is CASSLTLVDSNQPQHF. The full variable domain, with the rest looked up from reference TRBV11-3 and TRBJ1-5, is EAGVVQSPRYKIIEKKQPVAFWCNPISGHNTLYWYLQNLGQGPELLIRYENEEAVDDSQLPKDRFSAERLKGVDSTLKIQPAELGDSAVYLCASSLTLVDSNQPQHFGDGTRLSIL.

This chain joins TRBV7-2 and TRBJ1-4; D is unclear. The CDR3 contains 14 residues. Germline CDR1 SGHTA, CDR2 FQGNSA. Trimming shortened V by 4 bases and J by 4 bases, and 10 bases separated the two germline ends. CDR3 sequence reads: CASSSAGFNEKLFF. Written as DNA, the CDR3 is TGTGCCAGCAGCTCGGCAGGTTTTAATGAAAAACTGTTTTTT.

The CDR3 here is CASSHPTSESSYNEQFF. The CDR3 coding sequence is TGCGCCAGCAGCCACCCAACTAGCGAAAGCTCCTACAATGAGCAGTTCTTC. The V gene is TRBV4-1, the J gene TRBJ2-1; 7 bases are shared with TRBD2. Germline CDR1 MGHRA, CDR2 YSYEKL. V was clipped by 3 bases and J by 0 bases; unmatched bases: 8. This CDR3 is built from 17 residues.

Here the CDR3 DNA reads TGTGCCAGCAGTTTTTACAGGGGCATGAACACTGAAGCTTTCTTT. Translating gives CASSFYRGMNTEAFF. The V gene is TRBV27, the J gene TRBJ1-1; TRBD1 matches 7 bases. The V segment lost 3 bases and the J segment 0 bases; nucleotides outside the gene matches: 4. CDR3 length: 15 amino acids. Germline CDR1 reads MNHEY; CDR2 reads SMNVEV (reference sequence).

The genes are TRBV28 and TRBJ2-7, with 7 bases aligning to TRBD1. Per germline, CDR1 MDHEN and CDR2 SYDVKM. The CDR3 has 14 residues. V gave up 6 bases and J gave up 3 bases; unmatched junction bases: 8. CDR3 nucleotides: TGTGCCAGCAGGACCGGGACAGAACGCTACGAGCAGTACTTC. It specifies CASRTGTERYEQYF.

The V and J genes are TRBV6-6 and TRBJ1-3; tentative D call: TRBD1 (6 bases). This CDR3 comprises 15 residues. In germline, CDR1 is MNHNY, CDR2 SVGAGI (reference sequence). Deletions cut 3 bases from V and 6 bases from J, with 15 bases between. The CDR3 is CASSYIGGRENTIYF. CDR3 coding DNA: TGTGCCAGCAGTTATATCGGGGGGCGAGAAAACACCATATATTTT.